This TCR beta chain appears in the sequencing data of a study of shared clonotypes between healthy human individuals. Libraries were prepared by immunoSEQ multiplex PCR; TCRdb keeps only in-frame clonotypes and omits some of them. The data contain fewer than 700,000 clones, around 78% of them singletons. Approximately 95 million PBMCs went into genomic DNA for unsorted samples. Per germline, CDR1 SNHLY and CDR2 FYNNEI. This CDR3 has 14 residues. As regards this clone: One end of the junction varies from germline; a read error may be responsible.

The chain is built from TRBV2 and TRBJ1-4; D unclear. Sequencing was done on a sample of PBMCs. The clonotype was recovered from a woman aged 40 to 55 in good health. Some clones in this sample may be carry-over from other donors' samples. This CDR3 is CASGEKGFGEKLFF. CDR3 in DNA: TGTGCCAGCGGTGAAAAGGGTTTTGGTGAAAAACTGTTTTTT.